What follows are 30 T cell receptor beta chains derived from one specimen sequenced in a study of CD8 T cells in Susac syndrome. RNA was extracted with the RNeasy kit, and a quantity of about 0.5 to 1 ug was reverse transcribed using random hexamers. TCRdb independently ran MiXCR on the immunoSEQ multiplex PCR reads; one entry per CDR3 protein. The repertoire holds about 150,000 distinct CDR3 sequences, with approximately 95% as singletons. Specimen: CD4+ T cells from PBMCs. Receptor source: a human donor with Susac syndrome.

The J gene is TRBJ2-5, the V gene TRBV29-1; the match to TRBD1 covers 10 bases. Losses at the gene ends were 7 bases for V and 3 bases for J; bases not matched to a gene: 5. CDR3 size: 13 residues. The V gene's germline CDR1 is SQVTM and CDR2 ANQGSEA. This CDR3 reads CSGRGTGEETQYF. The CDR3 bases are TGCAGCGGGCGCGGGACAGGGGAAGAGACCCAGTACTTC.

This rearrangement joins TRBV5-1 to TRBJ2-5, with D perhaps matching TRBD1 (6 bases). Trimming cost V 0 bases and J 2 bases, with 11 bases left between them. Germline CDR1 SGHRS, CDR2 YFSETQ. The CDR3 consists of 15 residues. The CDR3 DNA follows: TGCGCCAGCAGCTTGGTGGGGACATCTCAAGAGACCCAGTACTTC. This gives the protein CASSLVGTSQETQYF. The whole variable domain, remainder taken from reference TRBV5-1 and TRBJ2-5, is KAGVTQTPRYLIKTRGQQVTLSCSPISGHRSVSWYQQTPGQGLQFLFEYFSETQRNKGNFPGRFSGRQFSNSRSEMNVSTLELGDSALYLCASSLVGTSQETQYFGPGTRLLVL.

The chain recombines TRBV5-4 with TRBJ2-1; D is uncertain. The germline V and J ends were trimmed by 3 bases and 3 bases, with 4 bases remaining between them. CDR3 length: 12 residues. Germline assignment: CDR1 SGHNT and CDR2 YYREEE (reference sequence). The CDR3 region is CASSWDYNEQFF. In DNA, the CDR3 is TGTGCCAGCAGCTGGGACTACAATGAGCAGTTCTTC.

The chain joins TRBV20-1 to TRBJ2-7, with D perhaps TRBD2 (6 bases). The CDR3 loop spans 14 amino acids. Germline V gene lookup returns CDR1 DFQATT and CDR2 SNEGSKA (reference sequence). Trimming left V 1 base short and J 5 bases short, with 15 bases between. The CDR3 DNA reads TGCAGTGCTAGAGGGATCGGGGGTTCCCACGAGCAGTACTTC. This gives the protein CSARGIGGSHEQYF.

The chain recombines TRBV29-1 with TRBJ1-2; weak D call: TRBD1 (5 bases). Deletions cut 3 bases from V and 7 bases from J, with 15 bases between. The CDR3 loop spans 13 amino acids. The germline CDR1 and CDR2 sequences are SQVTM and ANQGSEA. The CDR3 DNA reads TGCAGCGTTGATTCCGGGGCAGCAGGTGGCTACACCTTC. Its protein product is CSVDSGAAGGYTF.

This CDR3 is CASSLQVGDTEAFF. The CDR3 DNA reads TGTGCCAGCAGCTTACAGGTAGGAGACACTGAAGCTTTCTTT. The chain carries TRBV7-9 and TRBJ1-1; D gene ambiguous. Germline values: CDR1 SEHNR, CDR2 FQNEAQ (reference sequence). With 2 bases removed from V and 3 bases from J, the gap between germline ends came to 10 bases. CDR3 length: 14 amino acids.

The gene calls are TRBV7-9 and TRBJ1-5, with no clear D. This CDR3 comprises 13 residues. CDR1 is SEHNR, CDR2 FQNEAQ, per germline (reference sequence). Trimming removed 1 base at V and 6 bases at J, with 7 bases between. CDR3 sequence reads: CASSLDGVQPQHF. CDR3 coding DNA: TGTGCCAGCAGCTTAGACGGGGTTCAGCCCCAGCATTTT. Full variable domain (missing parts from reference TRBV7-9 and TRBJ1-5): DTGVSQNPRHKITKRGQNVTFRCDPISEHNRLYWYRQTLGQGPEFLTYFQNEAQLEKSRLLSDRFSAERPKGSFSTLEIQRTEQGDSAMYLCASSLDGVQPQHFGDGTRLSIL.

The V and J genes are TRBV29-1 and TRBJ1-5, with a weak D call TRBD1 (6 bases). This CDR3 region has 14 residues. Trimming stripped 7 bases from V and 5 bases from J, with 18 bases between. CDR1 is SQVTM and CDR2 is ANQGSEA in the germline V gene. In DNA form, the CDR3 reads TGCAGCGCAATAGAAACAGGGTCGGATCAGCCCCAGCATTTT. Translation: CSAIETGSDQPQHF. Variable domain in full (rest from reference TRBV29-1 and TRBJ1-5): SAVISQKPSRDICQRGTSLTIQCQVDSQVTMMFWYRQQPGQSLTLIATANQGSEATYESGFVIDKFPISRPNLTFSTLTVSNMSPEDSSIYLCSAIETGSDQPQHFGDGTRLSIL.

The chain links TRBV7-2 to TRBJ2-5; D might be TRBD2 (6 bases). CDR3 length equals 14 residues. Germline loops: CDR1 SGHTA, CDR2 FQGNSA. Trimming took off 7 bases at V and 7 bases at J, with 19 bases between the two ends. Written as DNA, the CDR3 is TGTGCCAGCAAAGAGGGAGGCGCAGGCGGGACCCAGTACTTC. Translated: CASKEGGAGGTQYF. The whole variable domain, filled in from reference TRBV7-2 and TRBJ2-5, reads GAGVSQSPSNKVTEKGKDVELRCDPISGHTALYWYRQSLGQGLEFLIYFQGNSAPDKSGLPSDRFSAERTGGSVSTLTIQRTQQEDSAVYLCASKEGGAGGTQYFGPGTRLLVL.

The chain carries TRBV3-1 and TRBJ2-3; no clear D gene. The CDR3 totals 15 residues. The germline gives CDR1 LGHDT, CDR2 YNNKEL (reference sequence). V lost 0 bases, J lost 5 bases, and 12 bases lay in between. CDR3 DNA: TGTGCCAGCAGCCAAGAGGCAGGATACCGAGATACGCAGTATTTT. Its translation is CASSQEAGYRDTQYF.

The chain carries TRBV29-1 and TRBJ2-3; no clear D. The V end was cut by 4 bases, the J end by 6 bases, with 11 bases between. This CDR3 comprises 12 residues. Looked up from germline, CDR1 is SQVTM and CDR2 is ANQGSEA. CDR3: CSVVQDGDTQYF. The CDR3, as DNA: TGCAGCGTTGTGCAGGACGGGGATACGCAGTATTTT.

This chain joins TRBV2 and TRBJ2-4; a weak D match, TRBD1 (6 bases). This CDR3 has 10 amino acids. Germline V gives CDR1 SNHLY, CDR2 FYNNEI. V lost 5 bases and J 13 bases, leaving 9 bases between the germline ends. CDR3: CASSTGQQYF. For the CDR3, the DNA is TGTGCCAGCAGTACGGGACAACAGTACTTC.

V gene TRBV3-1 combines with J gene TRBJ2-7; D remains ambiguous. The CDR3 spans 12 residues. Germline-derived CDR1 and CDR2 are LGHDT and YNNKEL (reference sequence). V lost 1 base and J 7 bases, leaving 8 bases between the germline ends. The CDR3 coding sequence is TGTGCCAGCAGCCAAGTCGACACAGAGCAGTACTTC. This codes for CASSQVDTEQYF.

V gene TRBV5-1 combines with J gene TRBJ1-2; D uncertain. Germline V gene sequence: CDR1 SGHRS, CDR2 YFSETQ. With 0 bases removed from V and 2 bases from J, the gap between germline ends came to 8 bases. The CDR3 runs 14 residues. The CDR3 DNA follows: TGCGCCAGCAGCTTGGTCCACGGGAACTATGGCTACACCTTC. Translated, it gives CASSLVHGNYGYTF.

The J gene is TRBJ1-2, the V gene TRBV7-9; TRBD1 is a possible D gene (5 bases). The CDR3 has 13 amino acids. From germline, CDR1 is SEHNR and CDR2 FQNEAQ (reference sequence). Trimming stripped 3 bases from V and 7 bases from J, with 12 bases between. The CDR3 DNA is TGTGCCAGCAGCTTGACCAGGGCTCTTGGCTACACCTTC. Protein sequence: CASSLTRALGYTF.

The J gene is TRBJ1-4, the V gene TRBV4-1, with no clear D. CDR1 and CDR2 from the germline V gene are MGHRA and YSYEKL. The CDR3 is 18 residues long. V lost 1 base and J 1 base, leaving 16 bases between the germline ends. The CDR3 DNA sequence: TGCGCCAGCAGCCAAGCGGTATGGCAGGCGGGAACTAATGAAAAACTGTTTTTT. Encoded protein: CASSQAVWQAGTNEKLFF.

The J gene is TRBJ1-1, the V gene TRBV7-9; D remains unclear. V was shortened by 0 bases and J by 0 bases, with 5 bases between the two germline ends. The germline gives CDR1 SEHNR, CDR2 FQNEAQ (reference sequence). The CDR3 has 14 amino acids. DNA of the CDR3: TGTGCCAGCAGCTTAGCGCCTGTGAACACTGAAGCTTTCTTT. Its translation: CASSLAPVNTEAFF.

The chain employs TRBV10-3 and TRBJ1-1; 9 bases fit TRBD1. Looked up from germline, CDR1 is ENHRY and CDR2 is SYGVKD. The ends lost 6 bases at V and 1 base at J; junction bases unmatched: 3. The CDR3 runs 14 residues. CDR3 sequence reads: CAIRGTGKNTEAFF. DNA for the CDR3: TGTGCCATCAGGGGGACAGGGAAGAACACTGAAGCTTTCTTT.

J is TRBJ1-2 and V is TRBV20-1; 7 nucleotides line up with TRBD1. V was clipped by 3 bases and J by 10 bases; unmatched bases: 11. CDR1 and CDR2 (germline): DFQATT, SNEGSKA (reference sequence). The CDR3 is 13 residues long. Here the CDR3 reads CSASLRDSGTYTF. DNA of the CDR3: TGCAGTGCTAGTCTCCGGGACAGTGGGACCTACACCTTC.

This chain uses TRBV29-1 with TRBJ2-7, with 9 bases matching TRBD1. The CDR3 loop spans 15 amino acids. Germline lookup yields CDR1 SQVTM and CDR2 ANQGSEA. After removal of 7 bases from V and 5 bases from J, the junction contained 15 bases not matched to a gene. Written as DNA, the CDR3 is TGCAGCGCCAGACCCACACAGGGGGCGTCCAACGAGCAGTACTTC. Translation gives CSARPTQGASNEQYF.

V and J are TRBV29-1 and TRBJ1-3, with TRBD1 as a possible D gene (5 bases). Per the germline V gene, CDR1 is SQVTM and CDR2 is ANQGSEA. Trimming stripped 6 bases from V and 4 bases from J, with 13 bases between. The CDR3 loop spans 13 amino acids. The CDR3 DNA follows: TGCAGCGTAGACAGCTCCGGCGGAAACACCATATATTTT. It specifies CSVDSSGGNTIYF.

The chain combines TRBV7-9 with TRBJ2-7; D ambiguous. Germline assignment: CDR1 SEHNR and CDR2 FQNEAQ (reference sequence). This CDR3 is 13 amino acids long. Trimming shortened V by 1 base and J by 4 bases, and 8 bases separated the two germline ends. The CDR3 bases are TGTGCCAGCAGCTTAGTTTTGGGGTACGAGCAGTACTTC. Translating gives CASSLVLGYEQYF.

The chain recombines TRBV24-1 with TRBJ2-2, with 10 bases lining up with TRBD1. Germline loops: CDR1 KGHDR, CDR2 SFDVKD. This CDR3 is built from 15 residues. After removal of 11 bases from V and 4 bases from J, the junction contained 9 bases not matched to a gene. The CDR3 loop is CANPGQGIFTGELFF. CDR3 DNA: TGTGCCAACCCGGGACAGGGGATTTTCACCGGGGAGCTGTTTTTT.

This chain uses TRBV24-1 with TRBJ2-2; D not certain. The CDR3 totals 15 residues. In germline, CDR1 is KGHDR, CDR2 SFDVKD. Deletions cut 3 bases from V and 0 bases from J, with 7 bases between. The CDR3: CATSDVGANTGELFF. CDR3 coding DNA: TGTGCCACCAGTGATGTTGGAGCGAACACCGGGGAGCTGTTTTTT.

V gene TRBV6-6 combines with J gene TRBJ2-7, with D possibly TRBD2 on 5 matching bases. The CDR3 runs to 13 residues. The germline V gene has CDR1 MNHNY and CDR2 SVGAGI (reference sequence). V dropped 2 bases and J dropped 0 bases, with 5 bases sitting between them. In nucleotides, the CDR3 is TGTGCCAGCAGTTACACTAGCTCCTACGAGCAGTACTTC. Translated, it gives CASSYTSSYEQYF.

The CDR3 loop reads CASSLGTTGQVNEQFF. The CDR3 coding sequence is TGTGCCAGCAGCTTAGGGACGACGGGACAGGTCAATGAGCAGTTCTTC. The chain has TRBV7-9 and TRBJ2-1; 8 bases map to TRBD1. Per the germline V gene, CDR1 is SEHNR and CDR2 is FQNEAQ (reference sequence). V was pared by 1 base and J by 6 bases, with 8 bases of the junction left unmatched. The CDR3 covers 16 residues. The whole variable domain, filled in from reference TRBV7-9 and TRBJ2-1, reads DTGVSQNPRHKITKRGQNVTFRCDPISEHNRLYWYRQTLGQGPEFLTYFQNEAQLEKSRLLSDRFSAERPKGSFSTLEIQRTEQGDSAMYLCASSLGTTGQVNEQFFGPGTRLTVL.

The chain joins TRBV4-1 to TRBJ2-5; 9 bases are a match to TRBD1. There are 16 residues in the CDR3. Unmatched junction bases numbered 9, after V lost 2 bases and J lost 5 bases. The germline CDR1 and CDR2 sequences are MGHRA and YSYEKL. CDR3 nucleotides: TGCGCCAGCAGCCAACTTCCGGGACAGGGTCGGGAGACCCAGTACTTC. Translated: CASSQLPGQGRETQYF.

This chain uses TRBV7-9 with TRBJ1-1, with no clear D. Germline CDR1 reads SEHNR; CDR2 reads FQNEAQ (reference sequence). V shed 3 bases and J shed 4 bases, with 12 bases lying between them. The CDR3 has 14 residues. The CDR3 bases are TGTGCCAGCAGCTTTAAGGCGGCCCCCACTGAAGCTTTCTTT. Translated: CASSFKAAPTEAFF.

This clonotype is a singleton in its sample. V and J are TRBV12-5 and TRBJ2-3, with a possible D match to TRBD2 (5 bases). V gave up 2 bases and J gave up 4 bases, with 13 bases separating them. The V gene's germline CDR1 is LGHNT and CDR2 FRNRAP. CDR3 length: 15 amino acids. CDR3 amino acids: CASGLSSGIADTQYF. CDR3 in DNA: TGTGCTAGTGGTTTGTCTTCGGGGATAGCAGATACGCAGTATTTT.

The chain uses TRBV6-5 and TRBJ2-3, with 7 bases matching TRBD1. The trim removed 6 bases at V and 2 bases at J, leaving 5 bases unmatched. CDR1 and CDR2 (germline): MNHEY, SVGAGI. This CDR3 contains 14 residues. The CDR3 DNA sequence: TGTGCCAGCAGACCGGACAGGACCACAGATACGCAGTATTTT. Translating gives CASRPDRTTDTQYF.